The 5 T cell receptor beta chains reported below all come from one sample, sequenced in a study of blood T cell repertoires in COVID-19. The method was immunoSEQ multiplex PCR; TCRdb's version includes in-frame clones alone and lacks a portion of them. This sample has around 300,000 clones, with roughly 90% found just once. The material sequenced was PBMCs or T cells enriched from blood (not recorded which). The origin of the receptors is a woman aged 30 to 39 who had recovered from COVID-19.

The gene calls are TRBV6-6 and TRBJ1-6, with 7 bases fitting TRBD1. J lost 8 bases, V lost 6 bases, and 7 bases had no gene match. This CDR3 has 14 residues. Germline assignment: CDR1 MNHNY and CDR2 SVGAGI (reference sequence). The CDR3 is CASRVGTAHSPLHF. DNA of the CDR3: TGTGCCAGCAGGGTTGGGACAGCACATTCACCCCTCCACTTT.

The chain has TRBV10-2 and TRBJ2-3; TRBD2 might be the D (6 bases). Trimming took off 6 bases at V and 3 bases at J, with 7 bases between the two ends. Looked up from germline, CDR1 is WSHSY and CDR2 is SAAADI. There are 12 residues in the CDR3. The CDR3 coding sequence is TGCGCCAGCAGGAGCGGGACAGATACGCAGTATTTT. Amino acids: CASRSGTDTQYF.

The V gene is TRBV11-2, the J gene TRBJ1-4, with D possibly being TRBD1 (5 bases). The CDR3 is 15 amino acids. V was shortened by 1 base and J by 5 bases, with 11 bases between the two germline ends. Germline V gene data show CDR1 as SGHAT and CDR2 as FQNNGV. CDR3 in DNA: TGTGCCAGCAGCTTAGCGACAGCAGTAAATGAAAAACTGTTTTTT. This sequence encodes CASSLATAVNEKLFF.

V is TRBV4-1 and J is TRBJ2-3; TRBD1 matches 9 bases. The CDR3 runs to 15 residues. The germline CDR1 and CDR2 sequences are MGHRA and YSYEKL. J lost 3 bases, V lost 3 bases, and 4 bases had no gene match. CDR3 nucleotides: TGCGCCAGCAGCCAGTCTGGACAGGGGACAGATACGCAGTATTTT. Protein sequence: CASSQSGQGTDTQYF.

The chain recombines TRBV6-5 with TRBJ1-2, with a possible D match to TRBD1 (5 bases). CDR1 and CDR2 from the germline V gene are MNHEY and SVGAGI. Trimming removed 5 bases from V and 4 bases from J, with 17 bases in between. This CDR3 comprises 15 residues. CDR3 nucleotides: TGTGCCAGCAGTATAAACACCGCAGGGATCTATGGCTACACCTTC. Translating it yields CASSINTAGIYGYTF.